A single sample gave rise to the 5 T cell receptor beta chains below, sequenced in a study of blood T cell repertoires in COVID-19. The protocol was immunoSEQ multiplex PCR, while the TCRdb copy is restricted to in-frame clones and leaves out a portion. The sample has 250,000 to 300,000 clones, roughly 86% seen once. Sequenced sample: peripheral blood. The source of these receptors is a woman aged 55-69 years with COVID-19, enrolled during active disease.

CDR3 nucleotide sequence: TGTGCCAGAAGCTCCCCTCGAGGAGGGACGGTTCGGGTTGGTAATTCACCCCTCCACTTT. This gives the protein CARSSPRGGTVRVGNSPLHF. The gene calls are TRBV5-3 and TRBJ1-6, with D maybe TRBD1 (5 bases). TRBV5-3 is recorded as an ORF, its role being uncertain. V lost 3 bases and J 6 bases, leaving 28 bases between the germline ends. The CDR3 is 20 amino acids.

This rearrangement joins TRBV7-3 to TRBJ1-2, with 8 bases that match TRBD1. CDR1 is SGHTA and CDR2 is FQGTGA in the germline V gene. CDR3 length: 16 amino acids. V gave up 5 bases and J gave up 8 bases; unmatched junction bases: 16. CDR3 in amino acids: CASSPDFMTGEEGYTF. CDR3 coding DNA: TGTGCCAGCAGCCCAGACTTCATGACAGGGGAAGAGGGCTACACCTTC.

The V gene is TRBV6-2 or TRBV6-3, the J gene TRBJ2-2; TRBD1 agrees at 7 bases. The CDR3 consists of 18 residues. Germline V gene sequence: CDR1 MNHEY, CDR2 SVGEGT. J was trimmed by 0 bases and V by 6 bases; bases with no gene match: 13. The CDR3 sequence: CASSPAVGQATNTGELFF. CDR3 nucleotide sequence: TGTGCCAGCAGCCCTGCAGTAGGACAGGCAACGAACACCGGGGAGCTGTTTTTT.

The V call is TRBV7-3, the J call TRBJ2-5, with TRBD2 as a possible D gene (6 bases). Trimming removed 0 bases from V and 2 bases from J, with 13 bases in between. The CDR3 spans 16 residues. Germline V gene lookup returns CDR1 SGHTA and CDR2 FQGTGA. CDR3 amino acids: CASSLTYDREQETQYF. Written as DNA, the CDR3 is TGTGCCAGCAGCTTAACGTATGACCGGGAGCAAGAGACCCAGTACTTC.

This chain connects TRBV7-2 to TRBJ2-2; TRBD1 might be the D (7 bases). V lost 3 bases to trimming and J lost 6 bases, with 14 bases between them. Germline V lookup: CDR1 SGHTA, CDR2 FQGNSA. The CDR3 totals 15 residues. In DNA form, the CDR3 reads TGTGCCAGCAGCTTGACAGGGCCGGGGGCCGGGGAGCTGTTTTTT. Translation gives CASSLTGPGAGELFF.